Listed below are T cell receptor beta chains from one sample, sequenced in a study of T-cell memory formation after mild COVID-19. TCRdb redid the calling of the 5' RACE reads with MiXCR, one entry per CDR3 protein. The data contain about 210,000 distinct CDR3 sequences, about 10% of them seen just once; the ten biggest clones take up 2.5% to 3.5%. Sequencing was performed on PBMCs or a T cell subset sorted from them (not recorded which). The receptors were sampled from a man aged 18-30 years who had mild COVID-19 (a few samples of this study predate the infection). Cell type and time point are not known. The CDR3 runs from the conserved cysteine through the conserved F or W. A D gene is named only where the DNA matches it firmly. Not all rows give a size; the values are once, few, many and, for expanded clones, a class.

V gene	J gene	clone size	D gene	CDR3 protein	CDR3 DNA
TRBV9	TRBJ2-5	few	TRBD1	CASSTDRGQTQYF	TGTGCCAGCAGCACTGACAGGGGTCAGACCCAGTACTTC
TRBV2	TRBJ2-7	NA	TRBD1	CASRVDRGAYEQYF	TGTGCCAGCAGAGTGGACAGGGGGGCCTACGAGCAGTACTTC
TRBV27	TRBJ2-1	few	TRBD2	CASNTGGAYNEQFF	TGTGCCAGCAATACGGGGGGGGCCTACAATGAGCAGTTCTTC
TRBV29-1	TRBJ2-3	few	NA	CSGRPGTDTQYF	TGCAGCGGCAGACCGGGCACAGATACGCAGTATTTT
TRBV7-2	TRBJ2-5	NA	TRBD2	CASSRAGGYQETQYF	TGTGCCAGCAGCCGAGCGGGGGGATACCAAGAGACCCAGTACTTC
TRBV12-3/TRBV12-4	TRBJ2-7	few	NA	CASSLWSDTYEQYF	TGTGCCAGCAGTTTATGGAGCGACACTTACGAGCAGTACTTC
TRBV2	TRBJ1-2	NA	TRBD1	CAQHLEGGSGYTF	TGTGCCCAGCACTTGGAAGGGGGCTCTGGCTACACCTTC
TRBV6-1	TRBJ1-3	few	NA	CASSEVSGFEGNTIYF	TGTGCCAGCAGTGAAGTTTCCGGGTTCGAAGGAAACACCATATATTTT
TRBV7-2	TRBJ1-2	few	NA	CASSFDFAGAVGYTF	TGTGCCAGCAGCTTTGACTTCGCAGGGGCGGTTGGCTACACCTTC
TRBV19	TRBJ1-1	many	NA	CASLNFAGLGNTEAFF	TGTGCCAGTCTAAACTTTGCAGGGTTGGGGAACACTGAAGCTTTCTTT
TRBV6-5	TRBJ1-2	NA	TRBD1	CASSYSTGGNYGYTF	TGTGCCAGCAGTTACTCGACAGGGGGGAACTATGGCTACACCTTC
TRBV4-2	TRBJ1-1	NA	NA	CASSQDQYGLEALF	TGTGCCAGCAGCCAAGATCAGTACGGACTTGAAGCTTTATTT
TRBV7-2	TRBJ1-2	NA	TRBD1	CASSTRTGQGDGYTF	TGTGCCAGCAGCACCCGGACAGGGCAGGGCGATGGCTACACCTTC
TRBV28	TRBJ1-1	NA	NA	CASPPQGVAVMNTEAFF	TGTGCCAGCCCACCACAGGGCGTTGCGGTAATGAACACTGAAGCTTTCTTT
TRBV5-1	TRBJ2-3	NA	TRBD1	CASSSGGQVQDTQYF	TGCGCCAGCAGCTCCGGAGGACAGGTTCAGGATACGCAGTATTTT
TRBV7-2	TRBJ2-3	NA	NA	CASSLRVGRTDTQYF	TGTGCCAGCAGCTTACGGGTGGGGCGCACAGATACGCAGTATTTT
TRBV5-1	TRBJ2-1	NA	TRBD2	CASSTGIAGGYNEQFF	TGCGCCAGCAGCACGGGAATAGCGGGGGGCTACAATGAGCAGTTCTTC
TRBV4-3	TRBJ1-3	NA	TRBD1	CASSQGTGGDTIYF	TGCGCCAGCAGCCAAGGCACAGGGGGAGACACCATATATTTT
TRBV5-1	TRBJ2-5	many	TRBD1	CASSLGSGGETQYF	TGTGCCAGCAGCTTAGGATCAGGGGGTGAGACCCAGTACTTC
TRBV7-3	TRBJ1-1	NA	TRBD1	CASSFMGQGAPTEAFF	TGTGCCAGCAGCTTTATGGGGCAGGGGGCTCCCACTGAAGCTTTCTTT
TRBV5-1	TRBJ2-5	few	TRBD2	CASSLEPFGGETQYF	TGCGCCAGCAGCTTGGAACCCTTCGGGGGGGAGACCCAGTACTTC
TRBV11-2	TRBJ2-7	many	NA	CASSLDQIAEQYF	TGTGCCAGCAGCTTAGATCAAATAGCCGAGCAGTACTTC
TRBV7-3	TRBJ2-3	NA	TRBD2	CASSLTPLAGGTDTQYF	TGTGCCAGCAGCTTAACCCCACTAGCGGGGGGCACAGATACGCAGTATTTT
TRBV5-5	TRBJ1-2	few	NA	CASSLAGGEGYTF	TGTGCCAGCAGCTTGGCCGGGGGAGAGGGCTACACCTTC
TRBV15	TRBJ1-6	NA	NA	CATSRSSGSNSPLHF	TGTGCCACCAGCAGATCGTCAGGGAGTAATTCACCCCTCCACTTT
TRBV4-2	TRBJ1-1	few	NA	CASSQAPENTEAFF	TGTGCCAGCAGCCAAGCTCCGGAAAACACTGAAGCTTTCTTT
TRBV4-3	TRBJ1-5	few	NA	CASSQEAGNQPQHF	TGCGCCAGCAGCCAAGAAGCGGGGAATCAGCCCCAGCATTTT
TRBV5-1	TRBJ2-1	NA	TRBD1	CASSRGQGEEQFF	TGCGCCAGCAGCCGGGGACAGGGAGAAGAGCAGTTCTTC
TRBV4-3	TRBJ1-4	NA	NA	CASSQGDGSNEKLFF	TGCGCCAGCAGCCAGGGGGACGGAAGTAATGAAAAACTGTTTTTT
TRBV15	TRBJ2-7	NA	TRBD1	CATSRGGTGFSYEQYF	TGTGCCACCAGCAGAGGGGGGACAGGTTTTTCCTACGAGCAGTACTTC
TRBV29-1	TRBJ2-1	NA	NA	CSVERYNEQFF	TGCAGCGTTGAGAGGTACAATGAGCAGTTCTTC
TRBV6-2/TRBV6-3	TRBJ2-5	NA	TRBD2	CASSGTSPLSHF	TGTGCCAGCAGTGGGACTAGTCCCCTTTCGCACTTC
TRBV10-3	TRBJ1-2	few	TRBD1	CAITEGQSNYGYTF	TGTGCCATCACCGAGGGACAGTCTAACTATGGCTACACCTTC
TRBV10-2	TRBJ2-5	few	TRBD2	CASSTGTSGGVAQYF	TGCGCCAGCAGTACCGGGACTAGCGGGGGGGTGGCCCAGTACTTC
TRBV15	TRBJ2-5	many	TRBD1	CATSRDRGRETQYF	TGTGCCACCAGCAGGGACAGGGGGCGAGAGACCCAGTACTTC
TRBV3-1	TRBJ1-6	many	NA	CASSPTNQSPLHF	TGTGCCAGCAGCCCAACCAATCAGTCACCCCTCCACTTT
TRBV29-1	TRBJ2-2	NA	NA	CSVVSHPNTGELFF	TGCAGCGTTGTAAGCCACCCGAACACCGGGGAGCTGTTTTTT
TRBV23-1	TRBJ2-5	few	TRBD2	CASSHPTSGGQETQYF	TGCGCCAGCAGTCACCCGACTAGCGGGGGGCAAGAGACCCAGTACTTC
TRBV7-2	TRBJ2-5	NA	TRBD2	CASTRPGGQETQYF	TGTGCCAGCACCCGCCCCGGGGGGCAAGAGACCCAGTACTTC
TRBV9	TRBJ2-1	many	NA	CASSVVTGSTYNEQFF	TGTGCCAGCAGCGTAGTTACAGGGTCGACCTACAATGAGCAGTTCTTC
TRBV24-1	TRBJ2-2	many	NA	CATSDSIRSTGELFF	TGTGCCACCAGTGATTCGATTCGTTCCACCGGGGAGCTGTTTTTT